Here is one TCR beta chain with its context. Its antigen is undetermined. Repertoires were generated with immunoSEQ multiplex PCR, while TCRdb's copy carries only in-frame clones and drops some. The sample contains 25,000 to 40,000 clones, 88% of which appear only once. This record comes from a study of T cell responses to AZD1222 COVID-19 vaccine. Overall study findings and caveats: Clonal diversity was possibly underestimated, and white British individuals and females predominated among donors. Nearly half of spike-specific TCRs reportedly go after variant regions that carry no mutations.

V shed 5 bases and J shed 1 base, with 10 bases lying between them. CDR1 is SGHRS, CDR2 YFSETQ, per germline. CDR3 length: 13 amino acids. The chain carries TRBV5-1 and TRBJ2-7; tentative D call: TRBD1 (6 bases). This clonotype was obtained from an adult who received the AZD1222 COVID-19 vaccine. Specimen: peripheral blood, collected 28 days after the second AZD1222 dose. CDR3 bases: TGCGCCAGCAGACCAGGACAGTCCTACGAGCAGTACTTC. Protein product: CASRPGQSYEQYF.